This T cell receptor beta chain originates from a study of blood T cell repertoires in COVID-19. As for the study in general: From the United States, Italy and Spain came samples of acute and convalescent COVID-19. T cells, B-cell-depleted T cells, or PBMCs supplied cDNA or gDNA.

Trimming left V 5 bases short and J 8 bases short, with 16 bases between. The CDR3 has 15 residues. The germline V gene encodes CDR1 SEHNR and CDR2 FQNEAQ (reference sequence). In the original workflow: From reference gene primer amplification, estimates of nucleated cell counts were derived. TCRdb's table, derived via immunoSEQ multiplex PCR, lists solely in-frame clones and lacks some. V and J calls plus clone size are reproduced from that table; the DNA served to infer D and trimming. The sample lists some 160,000 clones; about four fifths were seen once. This receptor was obtained from a man aged 65 to 85 with active or convalescent COVID-19. Sequencing used peripheral blood. The chain carries TRBV7-9 and TRBJ1-6, with D unclear. The CDR3 here is CASSGEGRRHSPLHF. The CDR3 bases are TGTGCCAGCAGCGGGGAGGGCAGGAGGCATTCACCCCTCCACTTT. Full variable domain (missing parts from reference TRBV7-9 and TRBJ1-6): DTGVSQNPRHKITKRGQNVTFRCDPISEHNRLYWYRQTLGQGPEFLTYFQNEAQLEKSRLLSDRFSAERPKGSFSTLEIQRTEQGDSAMYLCASSGEGRRHSPLHFGNGTRLTVT.